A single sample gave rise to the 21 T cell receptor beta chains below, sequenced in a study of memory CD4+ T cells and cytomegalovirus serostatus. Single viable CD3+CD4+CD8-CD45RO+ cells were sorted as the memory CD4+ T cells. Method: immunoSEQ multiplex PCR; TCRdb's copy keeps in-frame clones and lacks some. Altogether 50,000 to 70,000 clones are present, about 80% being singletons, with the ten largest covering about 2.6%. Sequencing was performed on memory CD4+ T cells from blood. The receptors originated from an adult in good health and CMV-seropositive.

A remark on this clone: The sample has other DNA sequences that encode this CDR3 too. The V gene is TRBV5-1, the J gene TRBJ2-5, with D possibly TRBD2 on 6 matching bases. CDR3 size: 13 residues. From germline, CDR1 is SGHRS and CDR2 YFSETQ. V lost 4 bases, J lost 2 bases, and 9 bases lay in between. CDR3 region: CASSEEGQETQYF. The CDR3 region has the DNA TGCGCCAGCAGCGAGGAGGGGCAAGAGACCCAGTACTTC.

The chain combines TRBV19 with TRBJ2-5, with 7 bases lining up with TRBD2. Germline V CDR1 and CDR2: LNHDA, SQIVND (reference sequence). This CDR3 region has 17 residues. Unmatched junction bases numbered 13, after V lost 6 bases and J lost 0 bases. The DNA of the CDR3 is TGTGCCAGTAGACCCCGGGCTAGCGGACTTAACCAAGAGACCCAGTACTTC. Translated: CASRPRASGLNQETQYF.

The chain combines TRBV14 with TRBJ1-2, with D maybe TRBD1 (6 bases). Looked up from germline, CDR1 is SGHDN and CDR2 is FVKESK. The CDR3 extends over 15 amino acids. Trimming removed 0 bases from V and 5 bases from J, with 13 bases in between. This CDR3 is CASSQEVQGLYGYTF. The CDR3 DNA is TGTGCCAGCAGCCAAGAGGTTCAGGGGCTTTATGGCTACACCTTC.

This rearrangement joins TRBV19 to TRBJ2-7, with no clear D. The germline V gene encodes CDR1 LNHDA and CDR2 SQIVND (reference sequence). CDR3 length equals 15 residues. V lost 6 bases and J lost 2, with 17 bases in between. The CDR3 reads CASSSTWDNAYEQYF. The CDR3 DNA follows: TGTGCCAGTAGCTCTACCTGGGATAACGCCTACGAGCAGTACTTC.

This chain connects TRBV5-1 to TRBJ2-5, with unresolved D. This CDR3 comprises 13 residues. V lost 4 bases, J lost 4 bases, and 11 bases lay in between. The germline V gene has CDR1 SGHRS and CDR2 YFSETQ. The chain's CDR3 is CASSPNNPETQYF. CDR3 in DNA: TGCGCCAGCAGCCCCAACAACCCAGAGACCCAGTACTTC.

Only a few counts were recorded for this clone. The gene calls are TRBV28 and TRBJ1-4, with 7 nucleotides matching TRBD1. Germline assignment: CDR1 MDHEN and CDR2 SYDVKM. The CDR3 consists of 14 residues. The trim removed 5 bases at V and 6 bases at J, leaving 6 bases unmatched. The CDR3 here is CASSQGGMDEKLFF. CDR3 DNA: TGTGCCAGCAGTCAAGGGGGCATGGATGAAAAACTGTTTTTT.

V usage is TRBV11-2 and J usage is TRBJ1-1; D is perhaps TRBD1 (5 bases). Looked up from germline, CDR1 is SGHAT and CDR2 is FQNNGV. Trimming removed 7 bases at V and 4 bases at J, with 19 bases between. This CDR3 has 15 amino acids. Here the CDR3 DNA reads TGTGCCAGCAACGGAGTGGGACCCCAGAGCACTGAAGCTTTCTTT. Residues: CASNGVGPQSTEAFF. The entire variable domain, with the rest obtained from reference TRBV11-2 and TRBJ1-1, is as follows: EAGVAQSPRYKIIEKRQSVAFWCNPISGHATLYWYQQILGQGPKLLIQFQNNGVVDDSQLPKDRFSAERLKGVDSTLKIQPAKLEDSAVYLCASNGVGPQSTEAFFGQGTRLTVV.

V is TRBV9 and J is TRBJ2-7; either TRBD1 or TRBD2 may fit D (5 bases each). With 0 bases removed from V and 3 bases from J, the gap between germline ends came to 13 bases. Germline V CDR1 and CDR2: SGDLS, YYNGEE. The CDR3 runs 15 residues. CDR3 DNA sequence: TGTGCCAGCAGCGTAGATTGGGGGAGAGGCTACGAGCAGTACTTC. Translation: CASSVDWGRGYEQYF.

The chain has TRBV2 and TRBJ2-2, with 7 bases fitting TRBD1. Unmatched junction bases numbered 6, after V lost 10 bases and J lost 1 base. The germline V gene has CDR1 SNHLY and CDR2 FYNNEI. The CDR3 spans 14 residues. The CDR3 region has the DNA TGTGCCACCTCCGGGACAGAGAACACCGGGGAGCTGTTTTTT. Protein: CATSGTENTGELFF.

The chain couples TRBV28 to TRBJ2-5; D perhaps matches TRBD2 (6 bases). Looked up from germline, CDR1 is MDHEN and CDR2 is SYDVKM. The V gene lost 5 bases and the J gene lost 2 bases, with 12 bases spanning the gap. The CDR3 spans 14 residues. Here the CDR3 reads CASSPGGRQETQYF. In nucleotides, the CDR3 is TGTGCCAGCAGTCCAGGAGGGAGGCAAGAGACCCAGTACTTC.

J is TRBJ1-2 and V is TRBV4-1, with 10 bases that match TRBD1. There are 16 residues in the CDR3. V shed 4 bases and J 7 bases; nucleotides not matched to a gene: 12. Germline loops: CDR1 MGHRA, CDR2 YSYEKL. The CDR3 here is CASSRFTGTGDGGYTF. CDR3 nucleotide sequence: TGCGCCAGCAGCCGGTTCACCGGGACAGGGGATGGTGGCTACACCTTC.

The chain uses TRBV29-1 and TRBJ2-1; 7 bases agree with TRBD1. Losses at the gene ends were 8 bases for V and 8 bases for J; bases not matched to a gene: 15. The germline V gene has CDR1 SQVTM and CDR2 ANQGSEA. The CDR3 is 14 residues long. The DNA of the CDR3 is TGCAGCACCTCCGACCGGACAGGTTCAGATGAGCAGTTCTTC. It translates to CSTSDRTGSDEQFF.

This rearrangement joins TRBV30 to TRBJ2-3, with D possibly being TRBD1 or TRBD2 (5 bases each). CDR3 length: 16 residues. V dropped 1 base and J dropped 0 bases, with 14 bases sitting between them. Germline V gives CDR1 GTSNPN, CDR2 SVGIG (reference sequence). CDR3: CAWSATRGRSTDTQYF. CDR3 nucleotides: TGTGCCTGGAGTGCAACCCGGGGCAGAAGCACAGATACGCAGTATTTT.

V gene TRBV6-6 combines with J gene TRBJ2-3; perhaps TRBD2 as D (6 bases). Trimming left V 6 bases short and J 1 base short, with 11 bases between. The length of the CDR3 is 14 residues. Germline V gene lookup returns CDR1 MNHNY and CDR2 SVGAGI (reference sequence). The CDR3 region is CASSQTRRTDTQYF. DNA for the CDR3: TGTGCCAGCAGCCAGACTAGGCGCACAGATACGCAGTATTTT.

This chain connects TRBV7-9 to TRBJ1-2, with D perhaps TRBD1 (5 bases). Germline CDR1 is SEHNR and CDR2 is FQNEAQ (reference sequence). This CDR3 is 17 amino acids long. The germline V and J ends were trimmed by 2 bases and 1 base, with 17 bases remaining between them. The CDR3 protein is CASSLTSPQGGNYGYTF. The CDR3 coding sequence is TGTGCCAGCAGCTTAACCTCGCCTCAGGGAGGTAACTATGGCTACACCTTC. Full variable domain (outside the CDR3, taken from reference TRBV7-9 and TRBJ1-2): DTGVSQNPRHKITKRGQNVTFRCDPISEHNRLYWYRQTLGQGPEFLTYFQNEAQLEKSRLLSDRFSAERPKGSFSTLEIQRTEQGDSAMYLCASSLTSPQGGNYGYTFGSGTRLTVV.

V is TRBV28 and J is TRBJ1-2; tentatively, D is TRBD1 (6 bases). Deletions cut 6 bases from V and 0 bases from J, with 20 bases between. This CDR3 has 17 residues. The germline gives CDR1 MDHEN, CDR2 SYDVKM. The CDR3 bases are TGTGCCAGCAGCCCAGGGGTGGCAGTTGGTGCTAACTATGGCTACACCTTC. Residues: CASSPGVAVGANYGYTF.

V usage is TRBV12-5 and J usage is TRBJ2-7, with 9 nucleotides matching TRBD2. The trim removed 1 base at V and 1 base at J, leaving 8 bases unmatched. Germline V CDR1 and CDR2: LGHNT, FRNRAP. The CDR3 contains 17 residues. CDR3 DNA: TGTGCTAGTGGTTTGGGCATCGGGACTAGCCGATCCTACGAGCAGTACGTC. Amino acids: CASGLGIGTSRSYEQYV.

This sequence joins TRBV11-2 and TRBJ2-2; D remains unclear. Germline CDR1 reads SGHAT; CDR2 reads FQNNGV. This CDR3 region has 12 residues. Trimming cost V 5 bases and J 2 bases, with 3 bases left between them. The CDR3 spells CASSKNTGELFF. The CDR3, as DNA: TGTGCCAGCAGCAAAAACACCGGGGAGCTGTTTTTT.

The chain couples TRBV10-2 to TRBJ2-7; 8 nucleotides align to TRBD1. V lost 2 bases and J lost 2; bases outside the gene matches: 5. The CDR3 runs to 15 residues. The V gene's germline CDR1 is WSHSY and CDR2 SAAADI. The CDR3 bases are TGCGCCAGCAGTGAGAGGGCAGGGGGCCCCTACGAGCAGTACGTC. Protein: CASSERAGGPYEQYV.

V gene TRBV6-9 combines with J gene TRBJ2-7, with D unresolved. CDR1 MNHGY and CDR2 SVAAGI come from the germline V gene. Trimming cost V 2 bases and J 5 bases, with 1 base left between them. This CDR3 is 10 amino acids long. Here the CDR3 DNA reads TGTGCCAGCAGTTATCACGAGCAGTACGTC. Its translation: CASSYHEQYV.

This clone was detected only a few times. Written as DNA, the CDR3 is TGTGCCTGGAGTAACCCCGGGGAGCTGTTTTTT. Translated, it gives CAWSNPGELFF. The chain combines TRBV30 with TRBJ2-2; D is unclear. The CDR3 is made up of 11 amino acids. Germline CDR1 is GTSNPN and CDR2 is SVGIG (reference sequence). V lost 2 bases, J lost 6 bases, and 4 bases lay in between.